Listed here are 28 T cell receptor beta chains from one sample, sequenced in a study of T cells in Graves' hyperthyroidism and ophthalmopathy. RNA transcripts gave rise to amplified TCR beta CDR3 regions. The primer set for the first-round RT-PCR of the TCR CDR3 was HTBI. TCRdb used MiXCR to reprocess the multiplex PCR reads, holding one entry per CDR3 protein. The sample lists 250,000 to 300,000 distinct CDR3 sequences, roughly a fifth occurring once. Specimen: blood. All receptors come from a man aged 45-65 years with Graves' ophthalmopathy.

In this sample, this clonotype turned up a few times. The CDR3 region has the DNA TGTGCCAGCAGCAAGCTAGCGGGGGATCCTGGCGAGCAGTACTTC. This gives the protein CASSKLAGDPGEQYF. The chain employs TRBV7-8 and TRBJ2-7; 10 positions agree with TRBD2. CDR1 is SGHVS, CDR2 FQNEAQ, per germline. The CDR3 has 15 residues. V lost 5 bases, J lost 6 bases, and 10 bases stayed unmatched.

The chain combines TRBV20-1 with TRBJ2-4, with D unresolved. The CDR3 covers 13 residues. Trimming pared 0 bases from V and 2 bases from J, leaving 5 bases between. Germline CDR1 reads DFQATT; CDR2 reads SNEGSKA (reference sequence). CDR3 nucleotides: TGCAGTGCTAGAGAAGGATCCAAAAACATTCAGTACTTC. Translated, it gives CSAREGSKNIQYF.

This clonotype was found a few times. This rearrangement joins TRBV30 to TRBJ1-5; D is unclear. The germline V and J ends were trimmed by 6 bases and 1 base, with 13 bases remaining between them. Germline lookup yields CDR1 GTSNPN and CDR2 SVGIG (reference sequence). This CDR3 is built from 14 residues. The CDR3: CACDSGLSNQPQHF. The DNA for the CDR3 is TGTGCCTGCGACTCGGGGTTGAGCAATCAGCCCCAGCATTTT. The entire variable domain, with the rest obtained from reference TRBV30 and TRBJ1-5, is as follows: SQTIHQWPATLVQPVGSPLSLECTVEGTSNPNLYWYRQAAGRGLQLLFYSVGIGQISSEVPQNLSASRPQDRQFILSSKKLLLSDSGFYLCACDSGLSNQPQHFGDGTRLSIL.

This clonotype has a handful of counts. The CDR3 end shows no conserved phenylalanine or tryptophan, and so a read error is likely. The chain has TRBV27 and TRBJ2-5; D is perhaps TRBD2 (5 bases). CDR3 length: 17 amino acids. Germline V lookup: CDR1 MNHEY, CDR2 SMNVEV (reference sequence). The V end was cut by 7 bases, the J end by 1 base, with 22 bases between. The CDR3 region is CASTRRTPGFSQETQYL. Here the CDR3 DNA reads TGTGCCAGCACCCGACGAACTCCGGGGTTCTCCCAAGAGACCCAGTACCTC.

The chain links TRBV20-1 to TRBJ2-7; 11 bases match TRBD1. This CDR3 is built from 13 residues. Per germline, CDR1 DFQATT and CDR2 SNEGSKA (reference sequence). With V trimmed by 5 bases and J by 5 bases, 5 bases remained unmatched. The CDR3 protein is CSAPRDRGDEQYF. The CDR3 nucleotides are TGCAGTGCTCCCCGGGACAGGGGGGACGAGCAGTACTTC.

The DNA of the CDR3 is TGTGCCAGCAGCTGGGTGGACAGGGGCATAATAGCCAAAAACATTCAGTACTTC. It yields the protein CASSWVDRGIIAKNIQYF. V and J are TRBV5-5 and TRBJ2-4; the match to TRBD1 covers 9 bases. The junction had 10 bases not matched to a gene; V was cut back by 3 bases and J by 0 bases. The CDR3 runs 18 residues. CDR1 is SGHKS, CDR2 YYEKEE, per germline (reference sequence). The full variable domain, in which reference TRBV5-5 and TRBJ2-4 provide the parts outside the CDR3, is DAGVTQSPTHLIKTRGQQVTLRCSPISGHKSVSWYQQVLGQGPQFIFQYYEKEERGRGNFPDRFSARQFPNYSSELNVNALLLGDSALYLCASSWVDRGIIAKNIQYFGAGTRLSVL.

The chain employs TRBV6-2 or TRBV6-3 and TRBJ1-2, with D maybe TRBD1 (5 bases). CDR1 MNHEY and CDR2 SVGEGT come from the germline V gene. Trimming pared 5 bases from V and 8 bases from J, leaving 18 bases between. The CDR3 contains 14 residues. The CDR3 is CASSNTRGMKGYTF. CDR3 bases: TGTGCCAGCAGTAACACAAGGGGAATGAAAGGCTACACCTTC.

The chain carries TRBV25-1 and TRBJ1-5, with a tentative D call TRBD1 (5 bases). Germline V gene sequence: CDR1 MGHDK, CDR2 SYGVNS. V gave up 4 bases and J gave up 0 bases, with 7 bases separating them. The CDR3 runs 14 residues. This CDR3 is CASSAGTSNQPQHF. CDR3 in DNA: TGTGCCAGCAGTGCAGGGACTAGCAATCAGCCCCAGCATTTT.

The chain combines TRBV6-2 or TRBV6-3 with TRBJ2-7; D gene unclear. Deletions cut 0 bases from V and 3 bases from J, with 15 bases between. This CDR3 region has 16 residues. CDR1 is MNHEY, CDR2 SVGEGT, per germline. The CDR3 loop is CASSYSLSVALYEQYF. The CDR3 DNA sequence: TGTGCCAGCAGTTACTCCCTTTCCGTGGCCCTCTACGAGCAGTACTTC.

CDR3 DNA sequence: TGTGCCAGCAGTTCACCCGACAGGGGAAGAGCTTTCTTT. This sequence encodes CASSSPDRGRAFF. This rearrangement joins TRBV27 to TRBJ1-1; 8 bases are a match to TRBD1. Germline V gives CDR1 MNHEY, CDR2 SMNVEV (reference sequence). This CDR3 has 13 amino acids. Trimming removed 4 bases from V and 10 bases from J; junction bases left unmatched: 8.

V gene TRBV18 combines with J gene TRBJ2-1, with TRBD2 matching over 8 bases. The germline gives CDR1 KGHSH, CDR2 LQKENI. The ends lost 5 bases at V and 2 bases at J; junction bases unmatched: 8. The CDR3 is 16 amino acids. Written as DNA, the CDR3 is TGTGCCAGCTCAGTTGCCGGGAGGGCCCCCTACAATGAGCAGTTCTTC. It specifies CASSVAGRAPYNEQFF.

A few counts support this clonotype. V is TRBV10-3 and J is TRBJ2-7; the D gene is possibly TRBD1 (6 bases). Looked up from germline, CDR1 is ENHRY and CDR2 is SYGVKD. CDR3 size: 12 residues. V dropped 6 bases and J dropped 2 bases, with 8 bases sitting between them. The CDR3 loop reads CAISDRPYEQYF. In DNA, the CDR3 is TGTGCCATCAGCGACAGGCCCTACGAGCAGTACTTC.

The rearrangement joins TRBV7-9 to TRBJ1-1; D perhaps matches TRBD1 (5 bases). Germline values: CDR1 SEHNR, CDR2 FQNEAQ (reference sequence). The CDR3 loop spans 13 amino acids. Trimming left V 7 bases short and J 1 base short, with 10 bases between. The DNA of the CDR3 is TGTGCCAGCACCTCGGGGACGAACACTGAAGCTTTCTTT. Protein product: CASTSGTNTEAFF.

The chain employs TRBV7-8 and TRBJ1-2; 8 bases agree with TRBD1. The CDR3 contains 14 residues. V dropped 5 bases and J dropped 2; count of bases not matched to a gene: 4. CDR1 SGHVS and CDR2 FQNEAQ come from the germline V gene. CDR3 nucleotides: TGTGCCAGCAGCCTTCGGGACAGGAACTATGGCTACACCTTC. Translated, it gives CASSLRDRNYGYTF.

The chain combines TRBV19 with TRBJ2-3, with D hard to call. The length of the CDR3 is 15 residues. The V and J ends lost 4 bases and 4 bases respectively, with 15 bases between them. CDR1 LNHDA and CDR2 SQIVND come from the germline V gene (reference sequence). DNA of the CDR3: TGTGCCAGTAGTAGGGCAGGTCGACAAGCAGATACGCAGTATTTT. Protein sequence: CASSRAGRQADTQYF.

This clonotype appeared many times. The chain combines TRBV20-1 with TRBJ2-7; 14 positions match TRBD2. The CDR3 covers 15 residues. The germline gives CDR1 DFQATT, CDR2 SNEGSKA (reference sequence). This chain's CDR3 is CAGTSGSRGLDEQYF. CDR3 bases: TGCGCAGGGACTAGCGGGAGTAGGGGGTTGGACGAGCAGTACTTC.

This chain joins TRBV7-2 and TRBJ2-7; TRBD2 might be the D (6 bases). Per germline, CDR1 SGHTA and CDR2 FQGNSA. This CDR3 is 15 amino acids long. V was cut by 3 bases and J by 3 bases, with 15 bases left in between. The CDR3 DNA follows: TGTGCCAGCAGCTTTAGACTAGACCCGGTCTACGAGCAGTACTTC. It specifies CASSFRLDPVYEQYF.

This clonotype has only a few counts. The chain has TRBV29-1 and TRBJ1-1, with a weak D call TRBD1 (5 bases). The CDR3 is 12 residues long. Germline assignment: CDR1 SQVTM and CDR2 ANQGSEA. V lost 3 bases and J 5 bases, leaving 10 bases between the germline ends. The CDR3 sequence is CSVERGRTEAFF. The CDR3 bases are TGCAGCGTTGAGAGGGGAAGGACTGAAGCTTTCTTT.

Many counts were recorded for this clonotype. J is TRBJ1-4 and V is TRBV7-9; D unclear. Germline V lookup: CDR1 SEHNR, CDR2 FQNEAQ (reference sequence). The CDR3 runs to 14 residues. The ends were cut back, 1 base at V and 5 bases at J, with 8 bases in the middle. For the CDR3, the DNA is TGTGCCAGCAGCTTAGACAGCACGAATGAAAAACTGTTTTTT. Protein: CASSLDSTNEKLFF.

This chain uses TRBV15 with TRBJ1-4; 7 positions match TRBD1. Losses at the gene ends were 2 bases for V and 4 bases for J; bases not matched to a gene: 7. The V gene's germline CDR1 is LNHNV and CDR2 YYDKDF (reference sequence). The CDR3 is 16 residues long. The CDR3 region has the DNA TGTGCCACCAGCAGATCAGGGGACAGTTATAATGAAAAACTGTTTTTT. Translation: CATSRSGDSYNEKLFF.

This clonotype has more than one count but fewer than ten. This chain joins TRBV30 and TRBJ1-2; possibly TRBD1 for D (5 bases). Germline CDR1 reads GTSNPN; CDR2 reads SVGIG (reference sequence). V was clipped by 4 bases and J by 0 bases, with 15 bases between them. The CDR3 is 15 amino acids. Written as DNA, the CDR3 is TGTGCCTGGAATACGGGGGGACTGTCTAACTATGGCTACACCTTC. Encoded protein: CAWNTGGLSNYGYTF.

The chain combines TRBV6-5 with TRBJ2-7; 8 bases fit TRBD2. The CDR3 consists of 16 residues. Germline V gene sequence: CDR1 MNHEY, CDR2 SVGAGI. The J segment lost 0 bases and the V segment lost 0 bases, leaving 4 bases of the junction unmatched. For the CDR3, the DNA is TGTGCCAGCAGTTACTCACCCGGGACTAGCTCCTACGAGCAGTACTTC. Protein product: CASSYSPGTSSYEQYF.

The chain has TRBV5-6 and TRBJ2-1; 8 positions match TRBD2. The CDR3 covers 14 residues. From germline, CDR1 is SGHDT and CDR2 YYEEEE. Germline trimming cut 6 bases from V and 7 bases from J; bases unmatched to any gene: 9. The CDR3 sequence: CASTLISGTNEQFF. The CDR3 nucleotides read TGTGCCAGCACCCTTATTAGCGGGACAAATGAGCAGTTCTTC. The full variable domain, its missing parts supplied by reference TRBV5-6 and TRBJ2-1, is DAGVTQSPTHLIKTRGQQVTLRCSPKSGHDTVSWYQQALGQGPQFIFQYYEEEERQRGNFPDRFSGHQFPNYSSELNVNALLLGDSALYLCASTLISGTNEQFFGPGTRLTVL.

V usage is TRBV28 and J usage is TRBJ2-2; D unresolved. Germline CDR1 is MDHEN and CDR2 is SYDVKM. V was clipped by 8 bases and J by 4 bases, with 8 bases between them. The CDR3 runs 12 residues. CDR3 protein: CASPGSTGELFF. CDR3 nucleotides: TGTGCCAGCCCAGGTAGCACCGGGGAGCTGTTTTTT.

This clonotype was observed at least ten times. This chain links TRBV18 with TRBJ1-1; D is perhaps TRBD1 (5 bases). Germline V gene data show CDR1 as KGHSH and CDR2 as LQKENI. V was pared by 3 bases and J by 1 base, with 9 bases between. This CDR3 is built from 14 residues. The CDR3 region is CASSPAGPNTEAFF. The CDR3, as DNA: TGTGCCAGCTCACCGGCAGGGCCGAACACTGAAGCTTTCTTT.

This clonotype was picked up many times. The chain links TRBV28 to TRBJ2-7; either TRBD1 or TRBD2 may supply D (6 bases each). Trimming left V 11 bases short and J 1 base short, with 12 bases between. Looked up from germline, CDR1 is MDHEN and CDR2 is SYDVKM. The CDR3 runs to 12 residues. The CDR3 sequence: CAAAGTSYEQYF. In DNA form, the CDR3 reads TGTGCCGCCGCGGGGACATCCTACGAGCAGTACTTC.

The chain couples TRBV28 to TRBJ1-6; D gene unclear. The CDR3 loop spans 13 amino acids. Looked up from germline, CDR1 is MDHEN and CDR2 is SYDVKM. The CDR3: CVGIAVNNSPLHF. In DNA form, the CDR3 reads TGTGTAGGCATTGCCGTAAATAATTCACCCCTCCACTTT.

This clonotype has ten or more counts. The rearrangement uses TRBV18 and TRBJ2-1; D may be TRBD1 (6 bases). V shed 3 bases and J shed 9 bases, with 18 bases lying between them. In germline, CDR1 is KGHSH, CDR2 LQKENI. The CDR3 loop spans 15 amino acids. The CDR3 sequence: CASSPRGMGTGEQFF. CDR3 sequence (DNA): TGTGCCAGCTCACCCAGGGGAATGGGTACGGGTGAGCAGTTCTTC.